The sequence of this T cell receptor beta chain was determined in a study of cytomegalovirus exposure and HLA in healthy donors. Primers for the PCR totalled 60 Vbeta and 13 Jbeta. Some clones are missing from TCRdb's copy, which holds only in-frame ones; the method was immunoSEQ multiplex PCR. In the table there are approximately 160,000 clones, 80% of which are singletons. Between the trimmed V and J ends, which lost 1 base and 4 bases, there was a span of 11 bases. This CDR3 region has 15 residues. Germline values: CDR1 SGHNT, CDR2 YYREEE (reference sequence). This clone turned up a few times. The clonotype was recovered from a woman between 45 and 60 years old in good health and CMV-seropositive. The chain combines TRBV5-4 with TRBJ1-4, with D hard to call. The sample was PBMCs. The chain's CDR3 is CASSLPGVGNEKLFF. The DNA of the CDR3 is TGTGCCAGCAGCTTGCCAGGTGTGGGTAATGAAAAACTGTTTTTT.